These T cell receptor beta chains were read from a single sample in a study of T cell repertoires in cytomegalovirus infection. TCRdb independently ran MiXCR on the reads; one entry per CDR3 protein. The sample lists over 100,000 distinct CDR3 sequences, around 28% occurring once. No antigens are known for them. This sample comprised CD8+ T cells from cultured PBMCs, obtained from culture after CMV antigen stimulation. Receptor source: a human donor in good health (CMV status not recorded). Some clones in this sample may be carry-over from other donors' samples. CDR3s leave out the opening cysteine and the closing phenylalanine or tryptophan. The D gene is left open where the match is weak.

CDR3aa: ASSWTQSYEQY
d_gene: -
j_gene: TRBJ2-7
v_gene: TRBV27

CDR3aa: ASSLVSGTGGYNEQF
d_gene: TRBD1
j_gene: TRBJ2-1
v_gene: TRBV28

CDR3aa: ASSIPGDTIY
d_gene: -
j_gene: TRBJ1-3
v_gene: TRBV19

CDR3aa: SARELTGDNSPLH
d_gene: TRBD1
j_gene: TRBJ1-6
v_gene: TRBV20-1

CDR3aa: ASNPTGTSGELF
d_gene: -
j_gene: TRBJ2-2
v_gene: TRBV7-2

CDR3aa: ASSPPTSGGTADTQY
d_gene: TRBD2
j_gene: TRBJ2-3
v_gene: TRBV7-9

CDR3aa: ASSISSGQDLQETQY
d_gene: TRBD1
j_gene: TRBJ2-5
v_gene: TRBV19

CDR3aa: ASSLPYDGPEAF
d_gene: -
j_gene: TRBJ1-1
v_gene: TRBV5-1

CDR3aa: ASSLPTGTSEQY
d_gene: TRBD1
j_gene: TRBJ2-7
v_gene: TRBV7-9

CDR3aa: ASSSEGYNSPLH
d_gene: -
j_gene: TRBJ1-6
v_gene: TRBV7-9

CDR3aa: ASSLDINYNEQF
d_gene: -
j_gene: TRBJ2-1
v_gene: TRBV7-8

CDR3aa: ASSFSGTQY
d_gene: -
j_gene: TRBJ2-5
v_gene: TRBV6-5

CDR3aa: ASSPGISYEQY
d_gene: -
j_gene: TRBJ2-7
v_gene: TRBV5-5

CDR3aa: ASGQSVYEQY
d_gene: -
j_gene: TRBJ2-7
v_gene: TRBV7-9

CDR3aa: ASSRGTLQETQY
d_gene: -
j_gene: TRBJ2-5
v_gene: TRBV7-8

CDR3aa: ASRFGRGLAKNIQY
d_gene: -
j_gene: TRBJ2-4
v_gene: TRBV11-1

CDR3aa: ASSDPGTEQY
d_gene: -
j_gene: TRBJ2-7
v_gene: TRBV2

CDR3aa: ASRAGEGEKLF
d_gene: -
j_gene: TRBJ1-4
v_gene: TRBV12-3/TRBV12-4

CDR3aa: ASTLQDRVTEAF
d_gene: -
j_gene: TRBJ1-1
v_gene: TRBV7-9

CDR3aa: ASSPPWTPSSGANVLT
d_gene: -
j_gene: TRBJ2-6
v_gene: TRBV2

CDR3aa: ASSSTDRGGGYT
d_gene: TRBD1
j_gene: TRBJ1-2
v_gene: TRBV27

CDR3aa: ASSFEGDEQY
d_gene: -
j_gene: TRBJ2-7
v_gene: TRBV7-9

CDR3aa: ASSMVFSTEAF
d_gene: -
j_gene: TRBJ1-1
v_gene: TRBV19

CDR3aa: ASSEDSSYEQY
d_gene: -
j_gene: TRBJ2-7
v_gene: TRBV7-8

CDR3aa: ASSIGPITEAF
d_gene: -
j_gene: TRBJ1-1
v_gene: TRBV19

CDR3aa: ASSLSKRGTSGRETQY
d_gene: TRBD2
j_gene: TRBJ2-5
v_gene: TRBV11-3

CDR3aa: ASSESDTDTQY
d_gene: -
j_gene: TRBJ2-3
v_gene: TRBV6-4

CDR3aa: ASSWGGPSTDTQY
d_gene: TRBD2
j_gene: TRBJ2-3
v_gene: TRBV19

CDR3aa: ASSSGTVYSPLH
d_gene: -
j_gene: TRBJ1-6
v_gene: TRBV12-3/TRBV12-4

CDR3aa: ASSSVSYEQY
d_gene: -
j_gene: TRBJ2-7
v_gene: TRBV12-3/TRBV12-4

CDR3aa: ACSLGGGTYEQY
d_gene: TRBD2
j_gene: TRBJ2-7
v_gene: TRBV6-5

CDR3aa: ASSYGSGSHEKLF
d_gene: -
j_gene: TRBJ1-4
v_gene: TRBV6-8

CDR3aa: SARLGAGTPAYGYT
d_gene: -
j_gene: TRBJ1-2
v_gene: TRBV20-1

CDR3aa: ASSLAVGYNEQF
d_gene: -
j_gene: TRBJ2-1
v_gene: TRBV7-9

CDR3aa: ASSHDSGTGELF
d_gene: -
j_gene: TRBJ2-2
v_gene: TRBV19

CDR3aa: ASSLQGGGIYEQY
d_gene: -
j_gene: TRBJ2-7
v_gene: TRBV5-6

CDR3aa: ASSQDGTRFNIQY
d_gene: TRBD2
j_gene: TRBJ2-4
v_gene: TRBV4-1

CDR3aa: ASTVAGGPGDTQY
d_gene: TRBD2
j_gene: TRBJ2-3
v_gene: TRBV6-5

CDR3aa: ASSRTQNTEAF
d_gene: -
j_gene: TRBJ1-1
v_gene: TRBV5-1

CDR3aa: ASSLLVGSEAF
d_gene: -
j_gene: TRBJ1-1
v_gene: TRBV5-1

CDR3aa: ASSQEGSGGEETQY
d_gene: TRBD2
j_gene: TRBJ2-5
v_gene: TRBV4-2

CDR3aa: SARAPSGGNEQF
d_gene: TRBD2
j_gene: TRBJ2-1
v_gene: TRBV20-1

CDR3aa: ASPSSGSNTGELF
d_gene: TRBD2
j_gene: TRBJ2-2
v_gene: TRBV2

CDR3aa: SARQGSLNTEAF
d_gene: -
j_gene: TRBJ1-1
v_gene: TRBV20-1

CDR3aa: ASSIHSNQPQH
d_gene: -
j_gene: TRBJ1-5
v_gene: TRBV6-1

CDR3aa: ASSLGLIQETQY
d_gene: -
j_gene: TRBJ2-5
v_gene: TRBV11-1